This entry lists 5 T cell receptor beta chains sequenced from one sample in a study of blood T cell repertoires in COVID-19. Measured with immunoSEQ multiplex PCR; TCRdb has only the in-frame clones, and not every one. The data show roughly 68,000 clones, nearly 90% seen once. Sequencing was performed on peripheral blood. The receptors were sampled from a woman aged 45-60 years with COVID-19, enrolled during active disease.

The V gene is TRBV5-4, the J gene TRBJ2-7; no reliable D call. The germline gives CDR1 SGHNT, CDR2 YYREEE (reference sequence). V lost 6 bases and J 2 bases, leaving 12 bases between the germline ends. There are 13 residues in the CDR3. CDR3 DNA sequence: TGTGCCAGCAACCGCGGCTTAGCCTACGAGCAGTACTTC. Encoded protein: CASNRGLAYEQYF.

The chain joins TRBV4-1 to TRBJ2-4; 9 bases match TRBD1. The CDR3 has 17 amino acids. The germline gives CDR1 MGHRA, CDR2 YSYEKL. The V gene end was trimmed by 1 base and the J gene end by 1 base; junction bases not matched to a gene: 5. This CDR3 reads CASSQGLQGAAKNIQYF. CDR3 nucleotides: TGCGCCAGCAGCCAAGGGTTACAGGGGGCCGCCAAAAACATTCAGTACTTC.

The chain uses TRBV5-1 and TRBJ2-3, with D perhaps TRBD2 (6 bases). The ends were cut back, 0 bases at V and 5 bases at J, with 10 bases in the middle. The CDR3 loop spans 14 amino acids. Germline CDR1 SGHRS, CDR2 YFSETQ. CDR3 loop: CASSLAGGRDTQYF. As DNA, the CDR3 is TGCGCCAGCAGCTTGGCCGGGGGTAGAGATACGCAGTATTTT. Full variable domain (rest looked up from reference TRBV5-1 and TRBJ2-3): KAGVTQTPRYLIKTRGQQVTLSCSPISGHRSVSWYQQTPGQGLQFLFEYFSETQRNKGNFPGRFSGRQFSNSRSEMNVSTLELGDSALYLCASSLAGGRDTQYFGPGTRLTVL.

This sequence joins TRBV30 and TRBJ2-7, with a possible D match to TRBD2 (6 bases). Deletions cut 4 bases from V and 4 bases from J, with 11 bases between. The germline CDR1 and CDR2 sequences are GTSNPN and SVGIG (reference sequence). The CDR3 contains 12 residues. The CDR3: CAWKLGGYEQYF. DNA of the CDR3: TGTGCCTGGAAGCTGGGGGGTTACGAGCAGTACTTC.

The genes are TRBV5-1 and TRBJ2-7; 8 nucleotides line up with TRBD1. The CDR3 runs to 16 residues. The trim removed 2 bases at V and 0 bases at J, leaving 7 bases unmatched. CDR1 and CDR2 (germline): SGHRS, YFSETQ. The CDR3 coding sequence is TGCGCCAGCAGCTTTCTTCCGGGACAGGACTCCTACGAGCAGTACTTC. This encodes CASSFLPGQDSYEQYF. Combining the CDR3 with reference TRBV5-1 and TRBJ2-7 gives the whole variable domain KAGVTQTPRYLIKTRGQQVTLSCSPISGHRSVSWYQQTPGQGLQFLFEYFSETQRNKGNFPGRFSGRQFSNSRSEMNVSTLELGDSALYLCASSFLPGQDSYEQYFGPGTRLTVT.